A selection of T cell receptor beta chains follows, all from one sample in a study of human T cells and chemical hapten exposure. In TCRdb, the RACE reads were re-called with MiXCR into one record per CDR3 protein. The repertoire consists of 100,000 to 150,000 distinct CDR3 sequences, with approximately 11% occurring once and the leading ten covering over 2%. Sequenced material: whole blood, taken in connection with sensitization to the hapten diphenylcyclopropenone (DPC). The source of these receptors is a woman in her forties or fifties with alopecia areata. Some clones in this sample may be carry-over from other donors' samples. CDR3s include the opening cysteine and the closing phenylalanine or tryptophan. Each record gives: D gene, clone size, V gene, J gene, CDR3 protein, CDR3 DNA. The D gene is left open where the match is weak. The size of a clone is reported for some rows only, either as once, few or many, or as a class for expanded clones.

D gene: -; clone size: -; V gene: TRBV4-3; J gene: TRBJ1-1; CDR3 protein: CASSQDRQGNTEAFF; CDR3 DNA: TGCGCCAGCAGCCAAGATAGGCAGGGGAATACTGAAGCTTTCTTT
D gene: TRBD1; clone size: many; V gene: TRBV12-3/TRBV12-4; J gene: TRBJ1-6; CDR3 protein: CASSSGQGNSPLHF; CDR3 DNA: TGTGCCAGCAGTTCCGGACAGGGGAATTCACCCCTCCACTTT
D gene: -; clone size: -; V gene: TRBV2; J gene: TRBJ1-2; CDR3 protein: CAGGLGNDYGYTF; CDR3 DNA: TGTGCAGGAGGGCTGGGAAATGACTATGGCTACACCTTC
D gene: -; clone size: few; V gene: TRBV6-4; J gene: TRBJ2-1; CDR3 protein: CASRPTTLGEQFF; CDR3 DNA: TGTGCCAGCAGACCAACCACCTTAGGTGAGCAGTTCTTC
D gene: -; clone size: -; V gene: TRBV20-1; J gene: TRBJ1-6; CDR3 protein: CSARQQDSPLNF; CDR3 DNA: TGCAGTGCGAGGCAACAGGACTCACCCCTCAACTTT
D gene: TRBD1; clone size: -; V gene: TRBV20-1; J gene: TRBJ1-5; CDR3 protein: CSASSTGSNQPQHF; CDR3 DNA: TGCAGTGCTAGTTCGACAGGGAGCAATCAGCCCCAGCATTTT
D gene: -; clone size: few; V gene: TRBV12-3/TRBV12-4; J gene: TRBJ1-1; CDR3 protein: CASSDYTEAFF; CDR3 DNA: TGTGCCAGCAGTGACTACACTGAAGCTTTCTTT
D gene: -; clone size: many; V gene: TRBV28; J gene: TRBJ2-3; CDR3 protein: CASAGAGTDTQYF; CDR3 DNA: TGTGCCAGCGCAGGGGCCGGGACAGATACGCAGTATTTT
D gene: TRBD2; clone size: -; V gene: TRBV29-1; J gene: TRBJ2-1; CDR3 protein: CSVAGGLAGYNYNEQFF; CDR3 DNA: TGCAGCGTTGCGGGCGGACTAGCGGGATACAACTACAATGAGCAGTTCTTC
D gene: -; clone size: many; V gene: TRBV4-1; J gene: TRBJ1-1; CDR3 protein: CASSQADNTEAFF; CDR3 DNA: TGCGCCAGCAGCCAAGCGGATAACACTGAAGCTTTCTTT
D gene: -; clone size: -; V gene: TRBV28; J gene: TRBJ2-2; CDR3 protein: CASIGVNTGELFF; CDR3 DNA: TGTGCCAGCATAGGCGTGAACACCGGGGAGCTGTTTTTT
D gene: -; clone size: -; V gene: TRBV2; J gene: TRBJ2-3; CDR3 protein: CATPAGQGDTQYF; CDR3 DNA: TGTGCCACCCCGGCGGGCCAGGGAGATACGCAGTATTTT
D gene: TRBD1; clone size: -; V gene: TRBV15; J gene: TRBJ1-5; CDR3 protein: CATSRDRGLNQPQHF; CDR3 DNA: TGTGCCACCAGCCGGGACAGGGGACTCAATCAGCCCCAGCATTTT